The 17 T cell receptor beta chains below all came from one sample that was sequenced in a study of identical twins. TCRdb analysed the 5' RACE reads with MiXCR anew, one entry per CDR3 protein. The sample carries 1.5 million to 2 million distinct CDR3 sequences, 25% to 35% recorded once. Sequencing was carried out using cord blood. These receptors all come from a newborn girl in good health.

The chain is built from TRBV5-1 and TRBJ2-1, with 7 bases that match TRBD2. In germline, CDR1 is SGHRS, CDR2 YFSETQ. The CDR3 length is 17 residues. V lost 0 bases and J lost 0; bases outside the gene matches: 6. The CDR3 coding sequence is TGCGCCAGCAGCTTGGAGTGGGGGGGGAGCTCCTACAATGAGCAGTTCTTC. Its protein product is CASSLEWGGSSYNEQFF.

The chain couples TRBV2 to TRBJ2-1; the D is unclear. This CDR3 spans 12 amino acids. Germline loops: CDR1 SNHLY, CDR2 FYNNEI. The ends were cut back, 6 bases at V and 7 bases at J, with 10 bases in the middle. CDR3 sequence: CASRPMGNEQFF. CDR3 nucleotide sequence: TGTGCCAGCAGACCCATGGGGAATGAGCAGTTCTTC. Supplemented by reference TRBV2 and TRBJ2-1, the full variable domain reads EPEVTQTPSHQVTQMGQEVILRCVPISNHLYFYWYRQILGQKVEFLVSFYNNEISEKSEIFDDQFSVERPDGSNFTLKIRSTKLEDSAMYFCASRPMGNEQFFGPGTRLTVL.

This clonotype has more than one count but fewer than ten. The chain employs TRBV20-1 and TRBJ2-2; 10 nucleotides align to TRBD2. The length of the CDR3 is 14 residues. The germline V gene encodes CDR1 DFQATT and CDR2 SNEGSKA (reference sequence). The V and J ends lost 6 bases and 3 bases, in that order; junction bases with no gene match: 4. The CDR3 bases are TGCAGTGCCCGGACTAGCGGATACACCGGGGAGCTGTTTTTT. Protein sequence: CSARTSGYTGELFF.

The genes are TRBV7-9 and TRBJ2-5, with D hard to call. The J call may be faulty, since TRBJ2-7 better matches the DNA end. Looked up from germline, CDR1 is SEHNR and CDR2 is FQNEAQ (reference sequence). The length of the CDR3 is 14 residues. CDR3 loop: CASSPSLGFDEQYF. The CDR3 nucleotides are TGTGCCAGCAGCCCGTCTTTAGGGTTCGACGAGCAGTACTTC.

The chain carries TRBV7-2 and TRBJ2-1, with D unclear. The better agreement between TRBJ2-7 and the DNA end casts doubt on the J call. Germline V gene lookup returns CDR1 SGHTA and CDR2 FQGNSA. CDR3 length equals 15 residues. CDR3 in amino acids: CASSLRTASYNEQYF. CDR3 nucleotide sequence: TGTGCCAGCAGCTTAAGAACGGCCTCCTACAATGAGCAGTACTTC.

The V gene is TRBV13, the J gene TRBJ1-2, with D perhaps TRBD1 (6 bases). V lost 5 bases to trimming and J lost 12 bases, with 22 bases between them. The CDR3 loop spans 14 amino acids. The germline gives CDR1 PRHDT, CDR2 FYEKMQ (reference sequence). The CDR3 DNA sequence: TGTGCCAGCAGCCCATTCGGCAGGGGTAGAGGCCACACCTTC. Amino acids: CASSPFGRGRGHTF. Using reference TRBV13 and TRBJ1-2 for the parts outside the CDR3, the full variable domain is AAGVIQSPRHLIKEKRETATLKCYPIPRHDTVYWYQQGPGQDPQFLISFYEKMQSDKGSIPDRFSAQQFSDYHSELNMSSLELGDSALYFCASSPFGRGRGHTFGSGTRLTVV.

About this clonotype: The junction differs from germline at one of its ends, possibly a read error. The V gene is TRBV28, the J gene TRBJ2-6; D may match TRBD1 or TRBD2 (5 bases each). Per the germline V gene, CDR1 is MDHEN and CDR2 is SYDVKM. The CDR3 extends over 18 amino acids. CDR3 sequence: CASSLVGGIASGANVLTF. The CDR3 coding sequence is TGTGCCAGCAGTTTAGTTGGGGGAATTGCCTCTGGTGCCAACGTCCTGACTTTC.

The rearrangement links TRBV29-1 to TRBJ2-2; weak D call: TRBD1 (6 bases). The CDR3 is 13 amino acids. The germline CDR1 and CDR2 sequences are SQVTM and ANQGSEA. V lost 5 bases and J 4 bases, leaving 11 bases between the germline ends. The DNA of the CDR3 is TGCAGCGTTTTGGGGGCGCGCACCGGGGAGCTGTTTTTT. It is translated as CSVLGARTGELFF.

J is TRBJ2-3 and V is TRBV20-1; D may be TRBD2 (6 bases). Deletions cut 0 bases from V and 4 bases from J, with 11 bases between. Germline V gives CDR1 DFQATT, CDR2 SNEGSKA (reference sequence). This CDR3 is 14 amino acids long. In DNA form, the CDR3 reads TGCAGTGCTAGAGATGGAGGAGGGGCAGATACGCAGTATTTT. This gives the protein CSARDGGGADTQYF.

Comment on this clonotype: A read error may account for a junction end that differs from germline. The rearrangement links TRBV4-1 to TRBJ2-3; 11 nucleotides match TRBD2. The CDR3 runs 15 residues. The germline gives CDR1 MGHRA, CDR2 YSYEKL. The CDR3 is CASGQDSGRADTQYF. The CDR3 DNA sequence: TGCGCCAGCGGCCAAGATAGCGGGAGGGCAGATACGCAGTATTTT.

CDR3 sequence reads: CASSLEGGAVTQYF. As DNA, the CDR3 is TGTGCCAGCAGCTTAGAGGGGGGGGCGGTGACGCAGTATTTT. The chain links TRBV7-2 to TRBJ2-3; a possible D gene is TRBD2 (7 bases). Per the germline V gene, CDR1 is SGHTA and CDR2 is FQGNSA. Trimming removed 1 base at V and 9 bases at J, with 14 bases between. The length of the CDR3 is 14 residues.

About this clonotype: One junction end disagrees with the germline gene, perhaps due to a read error. The chain has TRBV7-2 and TRBJ2-3; 13 bases match TRBD2. This CDR3 has 18 amino acids. Germline V gene data show CDR1 as SGHTA and CDR2 as FQGNSA. This CDR3 reads CVSSFSRLAGGDTDTQYF. The CDR3 nucleotides read TGTGTCAGCAGCTTCTCTAGACTAGCGGGGGGAGACACAGATACGCAGTATTTT.

This chain uses TRBV20-1 with TRBJ2-4; TRBD1 aligns across 11 bases. The DNA end is more similar to TRBJ2-7, so the J call may be wrong. The CDR3 is 15 residues long. Germline V gene lookup returns CDR1 DFQATT and CDR2 SNEGSKA (reference sequence). The CDR3 DNA is TGCAGTGCTAGAGACCCCGGGACAGGGGGTTACGAGCAGTACTTC. Translated, it gives CSARDPGTGGYEQYF.

This clonotype has just a few counts. The chain combines TRBV5-1 with TRBJ2-2; 7 bases align to TRBD2. CDR1 and CDR2 (germline): SGHRS, YFSETQ. The CDR3 runs 16 residues. V was clipped by 2 bases and J by 2 bases; unmatched bases: 6. CDR3 residues: CASSFGLAVNTGELFF. The DNA of the CDR3 is TGCGCCAGCAGCTTTGGGCTAGCGGTAAACACCGGGGAGCTGTTTTTT.

The chain recombines TRBV5-1 with TRBJ2-7; perhaps TRBD1 as D (6 bases). Per the germline V gene, CDR1 is SGHRS and CDR2 is YFSETQ. Deletions cut 1 base from V and 0 bases from J, with 14 bases between. The CDR3 is 16 amino acids. The DNA of the CDR3 is TGCGCCAGCAGCTTGAGTCTTACAGGGCGCTCCTACGAGCAGTACTTC. This translates into CASSLSLTGRSYEQYF.

This sequence joins TRBV12-3 or TRBV12-4 and TRBJ1-5; a weak D match, TRBD1 (5 bases). V was cut by 1 base and J by 1 base, with 8 bases left in between. CDR3 length: 15 amino acids. CDR3 in DNA: TGTGCCAGCAGTTTAGATGGGGGAAGCAATCAGCCCCAGCATTTT. Translating gives CASSLDGGSNQPQHF.

Only a few counts were recorded for this clonotype. The V gene is TRBV5-1, the J gene TRBJ2-1, with TRBD2 as a possible D gene (6 bases). V lost 0 bases, J lost 0 bases, and 10 bases lay in between. This CDR3 is 16 amino acids long. Germline-derived CDR1 and CDR2 are SGHRS and YFSETQ. The CDR3 sequence: CASSLGPGSSYNEQFF. In DNA form, the CDR3 reads TGCGCCAGCAGCTTGGGCCCCGGGAGCTCCTACAATGAGCAGTTCTTC.